What follows describes a single TCR beta chain. Its antigen has not been determined. Base qualities were left out, and no much larger clone turns up one base away. Sequencer: Illumina HiSeq 1500. Through fastp at Q25 and MiXCR, TCRdb rebuilt clones from the public reads, retaining in-frame beta chains. Rows with a matching CDR3 protein are joined into one entry that keeps the most common DNA and genes. This sample is represented by a few hundred thousand distinct CDR3 sequences; around a sixth of them were singletons. 8.7% of the sample goes to the ten largest clones. This sample stems from a study of T cell repertoires in cytomegalovirus infection (dated by TCRdb to between 2019 and 2020). At the level of the whole study: The HLA type of each donor mattered for the analysis, because public TCR beta signatures pointed to carriage of CMV infection along with the matching HLA type. Overall study results and their limits: The ex vivo response was dominated by HLA-C-restricted CMV-specific TCR beta clonotypes, which also provided the single most frequent clonotype in two of eight donors. In both this cohort and an independent cohort of approximately 350 donors, the cumulative frequency of public TCR beta family members distinguished carriers of CMV infection plus the relevant HLA type.

CDR1 and CDR2 were assigned from the germline V gene as KGHDR and SFDVKD. The V end loses 4 bases and the J end loses 3 bases, and a stretch of 11 bases separates them. From the cysteine up to the phenylalanine, the CDR3 has a length of 15 residues. The read is trimmed to its CDR3 DNA, 45 bases read in frame from base 1. The material sequenced was PBMCs. The receptor was isolated from a human donor in good health (CMV status not recorded). Some clones in this sample may be carry-over from other donors' samples. The sequence is built from TRBV24-1 and TRBJ2-2; a weak D assignment points to TRBD1 (6 bases agree). The DNA is as follows: TGTGCCACCAGTGAAACCCAGGGGTACACCGGGGAGCTGTTTTTT. This yields the protein CATSETQGYTGELFF.